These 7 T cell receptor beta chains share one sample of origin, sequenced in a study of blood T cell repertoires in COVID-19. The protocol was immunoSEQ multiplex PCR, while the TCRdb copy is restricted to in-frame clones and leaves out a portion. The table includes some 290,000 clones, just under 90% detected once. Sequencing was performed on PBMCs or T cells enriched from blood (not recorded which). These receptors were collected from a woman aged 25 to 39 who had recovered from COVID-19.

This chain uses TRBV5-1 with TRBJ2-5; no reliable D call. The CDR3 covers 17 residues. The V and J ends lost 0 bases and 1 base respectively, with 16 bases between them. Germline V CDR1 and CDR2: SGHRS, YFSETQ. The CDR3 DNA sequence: TGCGCCAGCAGCTTGGTTTCTGCGGAGAAGAGCCAAGAGACCCAGTACTTC. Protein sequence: CASSLVSAEKSQETQYF.

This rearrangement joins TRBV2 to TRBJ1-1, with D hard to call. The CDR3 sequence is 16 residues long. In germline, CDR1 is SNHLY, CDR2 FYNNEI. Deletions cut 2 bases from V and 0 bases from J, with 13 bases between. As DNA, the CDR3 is TGTGCCAGCAGTGAAAGGTTGGCGGCCATGAACACTGAAGCTTTCTTT. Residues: CASSERLAAMNTEAFF.

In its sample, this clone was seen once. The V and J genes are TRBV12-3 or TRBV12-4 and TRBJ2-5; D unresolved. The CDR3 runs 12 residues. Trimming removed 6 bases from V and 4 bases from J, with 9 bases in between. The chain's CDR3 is CASSLLVETQYF. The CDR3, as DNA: TGTGCCAGCAGCCTTCTCGTAGAGACCCAGTACTTC.

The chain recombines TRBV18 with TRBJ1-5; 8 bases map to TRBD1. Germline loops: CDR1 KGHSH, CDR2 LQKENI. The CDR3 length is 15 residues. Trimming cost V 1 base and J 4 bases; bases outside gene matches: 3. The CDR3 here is CASSPRQGFNQPQHF. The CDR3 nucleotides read TGTGCCAGCTCACCACGACAGGGGTTTAATCAGCCCCAGCATTTT.

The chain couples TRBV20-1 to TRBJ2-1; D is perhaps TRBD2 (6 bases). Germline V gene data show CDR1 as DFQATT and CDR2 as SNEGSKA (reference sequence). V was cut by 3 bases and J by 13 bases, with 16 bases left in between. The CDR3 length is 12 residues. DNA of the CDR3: TGCAGTGCTAGTTCACTAGCTTCTTCTCAGTTCTTC. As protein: CSASSLASSQFF.

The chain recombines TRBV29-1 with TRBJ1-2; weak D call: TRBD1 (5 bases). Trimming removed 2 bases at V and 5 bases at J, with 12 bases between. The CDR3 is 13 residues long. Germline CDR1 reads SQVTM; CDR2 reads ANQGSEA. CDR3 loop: CSVETQDRYGYTF. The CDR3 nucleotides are TGCAGCGTTGAAACACAGGACCGTTATGGCTACACCTTC.

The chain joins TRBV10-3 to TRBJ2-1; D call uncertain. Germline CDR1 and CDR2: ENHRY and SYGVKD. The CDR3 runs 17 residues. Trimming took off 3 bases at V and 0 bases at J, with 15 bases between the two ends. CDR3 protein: CAISDIRGDSSYNEQFF. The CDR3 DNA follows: TGTGCCATCAGTGACATCCGCGGAGATAGCTCCTACAATGAGCAGTTCTTC.